The sequence of this T cell receptor (beta chain) was determined in a study of blood T cell repertoires in COVID-19. The repertoire was sequenced with immunoSEQ multiplex PCR; TCRdb's copy has only in-frame clones and lacks some. The sample includes some 360,000 clones, around nine tenths of them seen just once. Looked up from germline, CDR1 is SGHRS and CDR2 is YFSETQ. V lost 0 bases to trimming and J lost 3 bases, with 16 bases between them. The CDR3 length is 17 residues. V is TRBV5-1 and J is TRBJ2-1; tentatively, D is TRBD2 (6 bases). The source of this sequence is a woman in her thirties who had been exposed to COVID-19. Sequences were obtained from PBMCs or T cells enriched from blood (not recorded which). The CDR3: CASSLAASRDIYNEQFF. CDR3 coding DNA: TGCGCCAGCAGCTTGGCCGCCTCGCGGGATATCTACAATGAGCAGTTCTTC.